This paragraph covers one TCR beta chain sequence. The antigen remains undetermined. The CDR3 contains 13 residues. V was clipped by 3 bases and J by 3 bases, with 6 bases between them. Germline loops: CDR1 KGHSH, CDR2 LQKENI. This sample was taken from a study of CD39 and CD103 CD8 tumor-infiltrating T cells. General study results and limits: DN TIL clonotypes largely overlapped peripheral memory CD8 repertoires, unlike DP.

Only in-frame clones appear in the TCRdb table, and some are missing; sequencing was by immunoSEQ multiplex PCR. The table includes approximately 18,000 clones, about nine tenths detected once. The TCR originated in a human donor with head and neck squamous cell carcinoma. This chain joins TRBV18 and TRBJ1-5; the D is unclear. The sequenced material came from CD8+ T cells sorted from blood. Subset of the sample: total memory CD8 T cells (CD45RA-CCR7+/-) from blood or uninvolved lymph node. The CDR3 DNA reads TGTGCCAGCTCACCGGGAAACAATCAGCCCCAGCATTTT. Amino acid sequence: CASSPGNNQPQHF.